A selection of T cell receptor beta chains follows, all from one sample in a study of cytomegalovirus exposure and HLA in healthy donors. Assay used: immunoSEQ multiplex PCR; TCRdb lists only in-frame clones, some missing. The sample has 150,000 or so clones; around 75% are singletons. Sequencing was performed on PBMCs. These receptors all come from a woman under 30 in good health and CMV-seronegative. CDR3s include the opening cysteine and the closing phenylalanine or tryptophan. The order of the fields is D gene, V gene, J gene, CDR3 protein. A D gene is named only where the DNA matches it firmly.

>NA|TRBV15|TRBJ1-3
CATSKTVTGNTIYF
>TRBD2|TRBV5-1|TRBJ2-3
CASSLGVAGSSTDTQYF
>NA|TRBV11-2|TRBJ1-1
CASSLVWQGGNTEAFF
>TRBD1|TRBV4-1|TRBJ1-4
CASSQGRGPTNEKLFF
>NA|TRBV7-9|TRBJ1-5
CAIQGYSNQPQHF
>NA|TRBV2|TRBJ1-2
CASSYRVSNYGYTF
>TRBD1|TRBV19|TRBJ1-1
CASKGQGGTEAFF
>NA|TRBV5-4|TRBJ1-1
CASNRDRQDTEAFF
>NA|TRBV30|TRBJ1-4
CAWSLSSLGKLFF
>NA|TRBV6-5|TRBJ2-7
CASRTPDNHEQYF
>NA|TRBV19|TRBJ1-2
CASSLDRDYGYTF
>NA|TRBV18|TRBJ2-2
CASSPHDLGGWVTGELFF
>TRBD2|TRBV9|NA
CASSVGLAGEEYEQYF
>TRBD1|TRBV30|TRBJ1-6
CAWSATGGNPPLHF